This is a list of T cell receptor beta chains from one sample in a study of shared clonotypes between healthy human individuals. Libraries were prepared by immunoSEQ multiplex PCR; TCRdb keeps only in-frame clonotypes and omits some of them. The sample lists roughly 850,000 clones; around 96% were seen once. The sample was naive CD8+ T cells sorted from blood. Receptors originate from a man between 25 and 39 years old in good health. Each CDR3 is given with its conserved first and last residue. Fields, in order: clone size, J gene, D gene, V gene, CDR3 DNA, CDR3 protein. A D gene is named only where the DNA matches it firmly. The size field is filled for only some rows; it gives once, few, many or a size class.

abundance: -; j_gene: TRBJ2-7; d_gene: TRBD2; v_gene: TRBV2; CDR3nt: TGTGCCAGCAGGGGGACTAGCGGGAGTTACGAGCAGTACTTC; CDR3aa: CASRGTSGSYEQYF
abundance: -; j_gene: TRBJ2-7; d_gene: TRBD2; v_gene: TRBV4-3; CDR3nt: TGCGCCAGCAGCCAAGATCTCGCGGGAGCCTACGAGCAGTACTTC; CDR3aa: CASSQDLAGAYEQYF
abundance: -; j_gene: TRBJ2-7; d_gene: -; v_gene: TRBV5-1; CDR3nt: TGCGCCAGCAGGAAGCCGGGTTCCTACGAGCAGTACTTC; CDR3aa: CASRKPGSYEQYF
abundance: -; j_gene: TRBJ2-7; d_gene: -; v_gene: TRBV29-1; CDR3nt: TGCAGCGGACAGGAGAGCTACGAGCAGTACTTC; CDR3aa: CSGQESYEQYF
abundance: -; j_gene: TRBJ2-1; d_gene: TRBD2; v_gene: TRBV7-9; CDR3nt: TGTGCCAGCAGCGAAACGGCTAGCGGGAGCGATGAGCAGTTCTTC; CDR3aa: CASSETASGSDEQFF
abundance: -; j_gene: TRBJ1-1; d_gene: -; v_gene: TRBV4-1; CDR3nt: TGCGCCAGCAGCCCCGTAGAGGGGGACACTGAAGCTTTCTTT; CDR3aa: CASSPVEGDTEAFF
abundance: -; j_gene: TRBJ2-7; d_gene: TRBD1; v_gene: TRBV11-2; CDR3nt: TGTGCCAGCAGCCCAATTGAGACAGGGGCCTACGAGCAGTACTTC; CDR3aa: CASSPIETGAYEQYF
abundance: few; j_gene: TRBJ2-7; d_gene: -; v_gene: TRBV9; CDR3nt: TGTGCCAGCAGCGTAGACAGCTCCTACGAGCAGTACTTC; CDR3aa: CASSVDSSYEQYF
abundance: -; j_gene: TRBJ2-7; d_gene: -; v_gene: TRBV28; CDR3nt: TGTGCCAGCAGCCCGGACACTAAACGGATATACGAGCAGTACTTC; CDR3aa: CASSPDTKRIYEQYF
abundance: once; j_gene: TRBJ2-7; d_gene: TRBD2; v_gene: TRBV2; CDR3nt: TGTGCCTACTCGGGCGGGAGAACCTACGAGCAGTACTTC; CDR3aa: CAYSGGRTYEQYF
abundance: -; j_gene: TRBJ2-5; d_gene: -; v_gene: TRBV28; CDR3nt: TGTGCCAGCGGACATGGGCAAGAGACCCAGTACTTC; CDR3aa: CASGHGQETQYF
abundance: -; j_gene: TRBJ2-2; d_gene: TRBD2; v_gene: TRBV5-1; CDR3nt: TGCGCCAGCAGCGAAAGGGGGCCCGGGACTAGCGGGGTTATTAAGACGAACACCGGGGAGCTGTTTTTT; CDR3aa: CASSERGPGTSGVIKTNTGELFF
abundance: -; j_gene: TRBJ2-7; d_gene: -; v_gene: TRBV27; CDR3nt: TGTGCCAGCAGTTTATCGTGGGGGAGCCCCCTCTACGAGCAGTACTTC; CDR3aa: CASSLSWGSPLYEQYF
abundance: -; j_gene: TRBJ2-7; d_gene: -; v_gene: TRBV27; CDR3nt: TGTGCCAGCACCGCCACGGGACACCCGTCCTACGAGCAGTACTTC; CDR3aa: CASTATGHPSYEQYF
abundance: -; j_gene: TRBJ2-4; d_gene: -; v_gene: TRBV19; CDR3nt: TGTGCCAGTAGTGTGGGACACGGCTATTCAAACATTCAGTACTTC; CDR3aa: CASSVGHGYSNIQYF
abundance: -; j_gene: TRBJ2-7; d_gene: -; v_gene: TRBV19; CDR3nt: TGTGCCAGTAGTATCGGGACAACAGCCTACGAGCAGTACTTC; CDR3aa: CASSIGTTAYEQYF
abundance: -; j_gene: TRBJ1-5; d_gene: -; v_gene: TRBV4-3; CDR3nt: TGCGCCAGCAGCCAAGATCGGAGGGGCAATCAGCCCCAGCATTTT; CDR3aa: CASSQDRRGNQPQHF
abundance: -; j_gene: TRBJ2-5; d_gene: -; v_gene: TRBV7-8; CDR3nt: TGTGCCAGCAGCTTACTCTGGGGACAAGAAACCCAGTACTTC; CDR3aa: CASSLLWGQETQYF
abundance: -; j_gene: TRBJ2-7; d_gene: -; v_gene: TRBV7-8; CDR3nt: TGTGCCAGCAGCCCCAGGACGGATTCCTACGAGCAGTACTTC; CDR3aa: CASSPRTDSYEQYF
abundance: -; j_gene: TRBJ2-1; d_gene: TRBD2; v_gene: TRBV7-9; CDR3nt: TGTGCCAGCAGCGACGGTAGCGGGCGGGGCGATGAGCAGTTCTTC; CDR3aa: CASSDGSGRGDEQFF
abundance: -; j_gene: TRBJ2-1; d_gene: -; v_gene: TRBV28; CDR3nt: TGTGCCAGCATGGGGGGCGAGCAGTTCTTC; CDR3aa: CASMGGEQFF
abundance: -; j_gene: TRBJ1-4; d_gene: TRBD1; v_gene: TRBV9; CDR3nt: TGTGCCAGCAGCGCCTGGGGGGACAGGGGAGATGAAAAACTGTTTTTT; CDR3aa: CASSAWGDRGDEKLFF
abundance: -; j_gene: TRBJ1-1; d_gene: -; v_gene: TRBV10-2; CDR3nt: TGCGCCAGCAGTGAGTTGCCAGGGGAAAACACTGAAGCTTTCTTT; CDR3aa: CASSELPGENTEAFF
abundance: -; j_gene: TRBJ2-2; d_gene: -; v_gene: TRBV11-1; CDR3nt: TGTGCCAGCAGCTTAGCTCTTTACGGGGAGCTGTTTTTT; CDR3aa: CASSLALYGELFF
abundance: once; j_gene: TRBJ2-1; d_gene: TRBD2; v_gene: TRBV7-3; CDR3nt: TGTGCCAGCAGCTTAATTGGTCTAGCGGAATACAATGAGCAGTTCTTC; CDR3aa: CASSLIGLAEYNEQFF
abundance: -; j_gene: TRBJ1-2; d_gene: -; v_gene: TRBV10-3; CDR3nt: TGTGCCATCAGTGAGGTCGTGGGGCCGAATGGCTACACCTTC; CDR3aa: CAISEVVGPNGYTF
abundance: -; j_gene: TRBJ2-7; d_gene: -; v_gene: TRBV30; CDR3nt: TGTGCCTGGAGGATCGAGGGAGTGTACGAGCAGTACTTC; CDR3aa: CAWRIEGVYEQYF
abundance: -; j_gene: TRBJ2-1; d_gene: TRBD2; v_gene: TRBV25-1; CDR3nt: TGTGCCAGCAGTGAAATCAGCCGGACTAGCGGAGTAAATGAGCAGTTCTTC; CDR3aa: CASSEISRTSGVNEQFF
abundance: -; j_gene: TRBJ2-1; d_gene: -; v_gene: TRBV5-1; CDR3nt: TGCGCCAGCAGCTTGGCCTGGGCAGGGTATGGGGAACGTCGCGAGCAGTTCTTC; CDR3aa: CASSLAWAGYGERREQFF
abundance: -; j_gene: TRBJ2-7; d_gene: -; v_gene: TRBV7-9; CDR3nt: TGTGCCAGCAGCTTAGAGGGACTGACCTACGAGCAGTACTTC; CDR3aa: CASSLEGLTYEQYF
abundance: -; j_gene: TRBJ1-2; d_gene: -; v_gene: TRBV27; CDR3nt: TGTGCCAGCAGTGGGGTGGGTGGCTACACCTTC; CDR3aa: CASSGVGGYTF
abundance: once; j_gene: TRBJ2-1; d_gene: TRBD2; v_gene: TRBV7-2; CDR3nt: TGTGCCAGCAGCTTATGGTTCCCTTCTAGCGGAGCTCAGGTCTTC; CDR3aa: CASSLWFPSSGAQVF
abundance: -; j_gene: TRBJ1-4; d_gene: TRBD1; v_gene: TRBV27; CDR3nt: TGTGCCAGCAGTTTGACAGGGGGCGATGAAAAACTGTTTTTT; CDR3aa: CASSLTGGDEKLFF
abundance: -; j_gene: TRBJ2-3; d_gene: TRBD2; v_gene: TRBV28; CDR3nt: TGTGCCAGCAAGTACGGGAGGGAGCACACAGATACGCAGTATTTT; CDR3aa: CASKYGREHTDTQYF
abundance: few; j_gene: TRBJ2-7; d_gene: TRBD2; v_gene: TRBV30; CDR3nt: TGTGCCTGGAGTGGACTAGCACCGCCTGGCGAGCAGTACTTC; CDR3aa: CAWSGLAPPGEQYF
abundance: -; j_gene: TRBJ2-6; d_gene: -; v_gene: TRBV5-6; CDR3nt: TGTGCCAGCAGCTTGGTGCCCGGGTCCGGGGCCAACGTCCTGACTTTC; CDR3aa: CASSLVPGSGANVLTF
abundance: -; j_gene: TRBJ2-5; d_gene: -; v_gene: TRBV7-9; CDR3nt: TGTGCCAGCAGCTTAGTCGGAGGCGGTGGGGAGACCCAGTACTTC; CDR3aa: CASSLVGGGGETQYF
abundance: -; j_gene: TRBJ2-7; d_gene: -; v_gene: TRBV10-1; CDR3nt: TGCGCCAGCAGTGAGGGTTATTCCTACGAGCAGTACTTC; CDR3aa: CASSEGYSYEQYF
abundance: -; j_gene: TRBJ1-5; d_gene: TRBD1; v_gene: TRBV27; CDR3nt: TGTGCCAGCAGAGAGTCGACAGGGTACAGGGTGCCCCAGCATTTT; CDR3aa: CASRESTGYRVPQHF
abundance: few; j_gene: TRBJ2-7; d_gene: TRBD1; v_gene: TRBV10-2; CDR3nt: TGCGCCAGCAGTACCGGGACAGGCTACGAGCAGTACTTC; CDR3aa: CASSTGTGYEQYF
abundance: -; j_gene: TRBJ2-3; d_gene: TRBD1; v_gene: TRBV29-1; CDR3nt: TGCAGCGTTGAAAATTTTCAGGGGGCGAAAACAGATACGCAGTATTTT; CDR3aa: CSVENFQGAKTDTQYF
abundance: -; j_gene: TRBJ1-1; d_gene: -; v_gene: TRBV7-8; CDR3nt: TGTGCCAGCAGCTTAGGAAGGACGAACACTGAAGCTTTCTTT; CDR3aa: CASSLGRTNTEAFF
abundance: -; j_gene: TRBJ2-3; d_gene: TRBD2; v_gene: TRBV28; CDR3nt: TGTGCCAGCAGTGATCGGACTAGCGGGAGTAGCACAGATACGCAGTATTTT; CDR3aa: CASSDRTSGSSTDTQYF
abundance: -; j_gene: TRBJ2-3; d_gene: TRBD1; v_gene: TRBV2; CDR3nt: TGTGCCAGTACAGGGGGCGAGGATGTTCTCACAGATACGCAGTATTTT; CDR3aa: CASTGGEDVLTDTQYF
abundance: -; j_gene: TRBJ2-5; d_gene: -; v_gene: TRBV7-7; CDR3nt: TGTGCCAGCAGCGGAAATCGGGGACGAGCGGAGACCCAGTACTTC; CDR3aa: CASSGNRGRAETQYF
abundance: -; j_gene: TRBJ2-5; d_gene: -; v_gene: TRBV7-9; CDR3nt: TGTGCCAGCAGCCCCCAGTTGGCCAGCCAAGAGACCCAGTACTTC; CDR3aa: CASSPQLASQETQYF
abundance: -; j_gene: TRBJ2-1; d_gene: -; v_gene: TRBV29-1; CDR3nt: TGCAGCGTTCAAGAGGTCCCAAATCTCTCCCACAATGAGCAGTTCTTC; CDR3aa: CSVQEVPNLSHNEQFF
abundance: -; j_gene: TRBJ2-4; d_gene: -; v_gene: TRBV2; CDR3nt: TGTGCCAGCACCAAGGGAATGGGAAACATTCAGTACTTC; CDR3aa: CASTKGMGNIQYF